Detailed here is one T cell receptor (beta chain). Its antigen is not identified. Germline V gene data show CDR1 as SGHRS and CDR2 as YFSETQ. V was trimmed by 0 bases and J by 8 bases, leaving 14 bases between them. The CDR3 is 14 amino acids. The entry originates in a study of blood T cells in healthy people across ages. Study-level findings and limits: With donor CMV status unknown, expanded clonotype changes were possibly confounded. Versus aged donors, long-lived donors had higher diversity and more naive CD4+ cells.

A sample-barcoded 5' primer and a J-beta primer mix were used in a second PCR of about 6 to 11 cycles. Tags on each cDNA molecule came from a template-switch adaptor with 12 random nucleotides. TCRdb fed the 5' RACE reads into MiXCR, producing one record per CDR3 protein. The sample includes some 690,000 distinct CDR3 sequences, over 20% seen only once; the top ten take approximately 20%. This TCR derives from a man in his 70s in good health. Sample: blood. V usage is TRBV5-1 and J usage is TRBJ1-2; D is unresolved. Here the CDR3 DNA reads TGCGCCAGCAGCTTGGAAGGCGCAGGACGCGGCTACACCTTC. Amino acid sequence: CASSLEGAGRGYTF.